The entry below gives a single T cell receptor beta chain sequence along with its context. Its target is not known. The CDR3 sequence is 16 residues long. CDR1 SGHRS and CDR2 YFSETQ come from the germline V gene. Trimming pared 7 bases from V and 4 bases from J, leaving 23 bases between. Per the original methods: Patients' conventional T cells yielded some 1.1x10^5 distinct TCRbeta sequences; donors' about 1.3x10^5. Profiling relied on immunoSEQ multiplex PCR, and the TCRdb table lists in-frame clones only, not all of them. V, J and clone size are taken as reported in that table, and D and trimming were inferred from the DNA itself. The data contain around 19,000 clones, more than 95% of them singletons. These data belong to a study of B cell selection in AIRE deficiency. The study, taken as a whole, reports: About 30.6% of healthy-shared Treg sequences were found among patient Tconv cells.

CD4+CD127+ cells were sorted as the conventional CD4 T cells. The material sequenced was conventional CD4+ T cells sorted from PBMCs. This sequence was found in a human donor with AIRE deficiency. The genes are TRBV5-1 and TRBJ1-1; a possible D gene is TRBD1 (6 bases). CDR3 in DNA: TGCGCCAGCCAACAGGTCCGCACAGGGTGGATCACTGAAGCTTTCTTT. Its translation: CASQQVRTGWITEAFF. Based on the CDR3 plus reference TRBV5-1 and TRBJ1-1, the full variable domain is KAGVTQTPRYLIKTRGQQVTLSCSPISGHRSVSWYQQTPGQGLQFLFEYFSETQRNKGNFPGRFSGRQFSNSRSEMNVSTLELGDSALYLCASQQVRTGWITEAFFGQGTRLTVV.